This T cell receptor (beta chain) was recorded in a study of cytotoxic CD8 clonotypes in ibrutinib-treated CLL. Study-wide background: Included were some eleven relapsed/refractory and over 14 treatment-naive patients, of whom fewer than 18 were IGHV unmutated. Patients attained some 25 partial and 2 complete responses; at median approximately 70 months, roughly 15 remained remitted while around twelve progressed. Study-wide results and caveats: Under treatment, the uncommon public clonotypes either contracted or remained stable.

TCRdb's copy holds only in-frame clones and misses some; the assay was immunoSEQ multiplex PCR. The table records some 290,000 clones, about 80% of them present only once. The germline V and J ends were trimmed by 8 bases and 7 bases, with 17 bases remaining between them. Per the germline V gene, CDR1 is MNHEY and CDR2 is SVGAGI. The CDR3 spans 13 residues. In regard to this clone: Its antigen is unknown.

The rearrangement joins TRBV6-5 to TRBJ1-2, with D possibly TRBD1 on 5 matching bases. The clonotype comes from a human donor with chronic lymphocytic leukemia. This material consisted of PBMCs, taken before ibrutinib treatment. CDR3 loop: CASADREIGGYTF. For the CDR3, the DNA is TGTGCCAGCGCCGACAGAGAAATAGGTGGCTACACCTTC.